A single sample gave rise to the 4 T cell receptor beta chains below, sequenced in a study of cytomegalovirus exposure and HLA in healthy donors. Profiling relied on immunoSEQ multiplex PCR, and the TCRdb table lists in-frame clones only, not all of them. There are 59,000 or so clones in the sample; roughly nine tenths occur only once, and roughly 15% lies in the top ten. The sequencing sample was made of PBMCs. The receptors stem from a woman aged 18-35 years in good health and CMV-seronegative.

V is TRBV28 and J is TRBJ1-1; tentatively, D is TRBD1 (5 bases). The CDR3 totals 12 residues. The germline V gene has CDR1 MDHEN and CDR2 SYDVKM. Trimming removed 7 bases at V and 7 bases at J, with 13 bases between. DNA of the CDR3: TGTGCCAGCACAATGGGGGGACGTGAAGCTTTCTTT. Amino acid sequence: CASTMGGREAFF. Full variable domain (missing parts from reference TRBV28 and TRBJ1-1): DVKVTQSSRYLVKRTGEKVFLECVQDMDHENMFWYRQDPGLGLRLIYFSYDVKMKEKGDIPEGYSVSREKKERFSLILESASTNQTSMYLCASTMGGREAFFGQGTRLTVV.

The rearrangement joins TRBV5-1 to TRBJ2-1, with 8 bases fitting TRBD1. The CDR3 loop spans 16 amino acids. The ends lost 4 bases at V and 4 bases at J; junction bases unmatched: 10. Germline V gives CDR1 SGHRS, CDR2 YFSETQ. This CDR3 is CASSVTGQGPYNEQFF. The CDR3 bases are TGCGCCAGCAGCGTGACCGGACAGGGCCCTTACAATGAGCAGTTCTTC.

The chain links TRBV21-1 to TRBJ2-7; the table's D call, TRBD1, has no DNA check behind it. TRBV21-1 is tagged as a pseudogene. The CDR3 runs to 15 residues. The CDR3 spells CASSKSADTYYEQYF. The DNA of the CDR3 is TGTGCCAGCAGCAAATCAGCAGACACCTACTACGAGCAGTACTTC.

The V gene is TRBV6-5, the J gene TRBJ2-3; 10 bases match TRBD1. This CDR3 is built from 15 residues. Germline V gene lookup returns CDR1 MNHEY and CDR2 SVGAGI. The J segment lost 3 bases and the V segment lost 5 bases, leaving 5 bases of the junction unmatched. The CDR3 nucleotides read TGTGCCAGCAGTATGACAGGGGGCAAGACAGATACGCAGTATTTT. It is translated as CASSMTGGKTDTQYF.